These 10 T cell receptor beta chains share one sample of origin, sequenced in a study of cytomegalovirus exposure and HLA in healthy donors. PCR employed 60 Vbeta and 13 Jbeta primers. TCRdb's copy holds only in-frame clones and misses some; the assay was immunoSEQ multiplex PCR. The table lists around 190,000 clones, 70% to 80% of them singletons, with around an eighth in the top ten. The sample consisted of PBMCs. The receptor set was obtained from a woman aged 30 to 39 in good health and CMV-seropositive.

On this clone itself: Other DNA sequences of this sample code for an identical CDR3. The CDR3 nucleotides are TGTGCCAGCAGGAAGACAGGGGGAGGTTATGGCTACACCTTC. Translated, it gives CASRKTGGGYGYTF. The chain links TRBV6-1 to TRBJ1-2; the match to TRBD1 covers 9 bases. Per the germline V gene, CDR1 is MNHNS and CDR2 is SASEGT. V shed 6 bases, J shed 5 bases, and the junction held 7 bases outside the gene matches. The CDR3 is 14 residues long.

To note about this clone: Germline and junction disagree at one end, which may indicate a read error. The sample has other DNA sequences that encode this CDR3 too. V and J are TRBV7-9 and TRBJ2-5; TRBD2 matches 12 bases. The CDR3 consists of 16 residues. Germline V lookup: CDR1 SEHNR, CDR2 FQNEAQ (reference sequence). CDR3 in DNA: TGCGCCAGCAGTCCGGGACTAGCGGGCATACCAGAGACCCAGTACTTC. It codes for CASSPGLAGIPETQYF. Looking up the rest from reference TRBV7-9 and TRBJ2-5 gives the full variable domain: DTGVSQNPRHKITKRGQNVTFRCDPISEHNRLYWYRQTLGQGPEFLTYFQNEAQLEKSRLLSDRFSAERPKGSFSTLEIQRTEQGDSAMYLCASSPGLAGIPETQYFGPGTRLLVL.

The gene calls are TRBV2 and TRBJ1-5; no clear D. Germline values: CDR1 SNHLY, CDR2 FYNNEI. Trimming pared 5 bases from V and 3 bases from J, leaving 14 bases between. CDR3 length equals 15 residues. CDR3 bases: TGTGCCAGCAGTCGCCCCCCGGGGAACAATCAGCCCCAGCATTTT. Its protein is CASSRPPGNNQPQHF. The whole variable domain, remainder taken from reference TRBV2 and TRBJ1-5, is EPEVTQTPSHQVTQMGQEVILRCVPISNHLYFYWYRQILGQKVEFLVSFYNNEISEKSEIFDDQFSVERPDGSNFTLKIRSTKLEDSAMYFCASSRPPGNNQPQHFGDGTRLSIL.

On this clone itself: Additional DNA sequences in this sample encode the identical CDR3. This chain connects TRBV11-2 to TRBJ1-2; 9 bases fit TRBD1. The CDR3 is 16 residues long. V was pared by 4 bases and J by 4 bases, with 10 bases of the junction left unmatched. Looked up from germline, CDR1 is SGHAT and CDR2 is FQNNGV. DNA for the CDR3: TGTGCCAGCAGCTCCAACCGGGACAGGGTAGGCTATGGCTACACCTTC. It is translated as CASSSNRDRVGYGYTF. The whole variable domain, filled in from reference TRBV11-2 and TRBJ1-2, reads EAGVAQSPRYKIIEKRQSVAFWCNPISGHATLYWYQQILGQGPKLLIQFQNNGVVDDSQLPKDRFSAERLKGVDSTLKIQPAKLEDSAVYLCASSSNRDRVGYGYTFGSGTRLTVV.

This chain links TRBV5-1 with TRBJ1-1, with 8 bases that match TRBD1. The CDR3 runs 15 residues. V lost 4 bases and J lost 5; bases outside the gene matches: 10. The germline gives CDR1 SGHRS, CDR2 YFSETQ. The CDR3 protein is CASSVLTGDSTEAFF. CDR3 DNA sequence: TGCGCCAGCAGCGTACTGACAGGGGATTCGACTGAAGCTTTCTTT. Complete variable domain (other parts from reference TRBV5-1 and TRBJ1-1): KAGVTQTPRYLIKTRGQQVTLSCSPISGHRSVSWYQQTPGQGLQFLFEYFSETQRNKGNFPGRFSGRQFSNSRSEMNVSTLELGDSALYLCASSVLTGDSTEAFFGQGTRLTVV.

CDR3 in amino acids: CASRGDTSSYNEQFF. The CDR3 coding sequence is TGTGCCAGCAGAGGGGACACGAGCTCCTACAATGAGCAGTTCTTC. The chain couples TRBV2 to TRBJ2-1, with D perhaps TRBD1 (6 bases). This CDR3 has 15 residues. Germline lookup yields CDR1 SNHLY and CDR2 FYNNEI. With 6 bases removed from V and 0 bases from J, the gap between germline ends came to 12 bases.

Comment on this clone: At one boundary the junction diverges from the germline segment, which might be a read error. The rearrangement links TRBV6-5 to TRBJ2-7; unclear D gene. From germline, CDR1 is MNHEY and CDR2 SVGAGI. The CDR3 is 8 residues long. DNA for the CDR3: TGTGCCAGCAGCCCCAGGTCCTTC. The encoded protein is CASSPRSF.

The chain uses TRBV1 and TRBJ2-7; the DNA was not compared with TRBD2, the D call given in the table. TRBV1 counts as a pseudogene. This CDR3 is 17 amino acids long. CDR3 region: CTSSQGVSGGGENEQYF. DNA of the CDR3: TGCACCAGCAGCCAAGGAGTTAGCGGGGGCGGCGAAAACGAGCAGTACTTC.

This clone was seen a handful of times. The genes are TRBV6-1 and TRBJ1-2; 7 nucleotides align to TRBD1. The CDR3 totals 16 residues. V lost 4 bases, J lost 2 bases, and 10 bases stayed unmatched. Germline V lookup: CDR1 MNHNS, CDR2 SASEGT. The CDR3 DNA is TGTGCCAGCAGTGGTGGGACAGACAAAATAAACTATGGCTACACCTTC. Protein product: CASSGGTDKINYGYTF.

The V gene is TRBV11-1, the J gene TRBJ2-1; 7 bases align to TRBD1. The germline V gene has CDR1 SGHAT and CDR2 FQDESV (reference sequence). The CDR3 runs 14 residues. With V trimmed by 1 base and J by 10 bases, 7 bases remained unmatched. The CDR3, as DNA: TGTGCCAGCAGCTTAGAGGGGGCGCTTGGGGAGCAGTTCTTC. Protein sequence: CASSLEGALGEQFF. The full variable domain, completed using reference TRBV11-1 and TRBJ2-1, is EAEVAQSPRYKITEKSQAVAFWCDPISGHATLYWYRQILGQGPELLVQFQDESVVDDSQLPKDRFSAERLKGVDSTLKIQPAELGDSAMYLCASSLEGALGEQFFGPGTRLTVL.